These 8 T cell receptor beta chains were all obtained from the same sample, sequenced in a study of T cells in Graves' hyperthyroidism and ophthalmopathy. RNA transcripts were the template for amplifying TCR beta CDR3 regions. Using the HTBI primer set, a first-round RT-PCR was run on the TCR CDR3. TCRdb analysed the multiplex PCR reads with MiXCR anew, one entry per CDR3 protein. The sample carries about 400,000 distinct CDR3 sequences, over 12% recorded once. The specimen was blood. Source of these receptors: a man aged 50-60 years with Graves' ophthalmopathy.

The V gene is TRBV7-9, the J gene TRBJ1-2; D may be TRBD1 (5 bases). The CDR3 totals 20 residues. CDR1 SEHNR and CDR2 FQNEAQ come from the germline V gene (reference sequence). V lost 2 bases and J lost 5, with 30 bases in between. In DNA, the CDR3 is TGTGCCAGCAGCTTAATTAGCGTTGGGCGGGGACCCCCTCCTCGGTATGGCTACACCTTC. It translates to CASSLISVGRGPPPRYGYTF.

There are a few counts of this clonotype. V gene TRBV6-5 combines with J gene TRBJ2-5; possible D gene TRBD1, 6 bases. The V and J ends lost 2 bases and 2 bases respectively, with 12 bases between them. Germline CDR1 reads MNHEY; CDR2 reads SVGAGI. This CDR3 spans 15 amino acids. In nucleotides, the CDR3 is TGTGCCAGCAGTTACGGAAGGGGGTATCAAGAGACCCAGTACTTC. Protein product: CASSYGRGYQETQYF.

This clonotype appeared many times. The genes are TRBV2 and TRBJ1-1; D is unresolved. There are 14 residues in the CDR3. The ends were cut back, 5 bases at V and 0 bases at J, with 10 bases in the middle. CDR1 and CDR2 (germline): SNHLY, FYNNEI. This CDR3 is CASSRDYMNTEAFF. The CDR3 DNA follows: TGTGCCAGCAGTCGCGACTATATGAACACTGAAGCTTTCTTT.

This clonotype was detected many times. The V and J genes are TRBV12-3 or TRBV12-4 and TRBJ1-1, with a weak D call TRBD1 (5 bases). Trimming took 3 bases from V and 2 from J, leaving 10 bases between them. The CDR3 sequence is 14 residues long. DNA of the CDR3: TGTGCCAGCAGTTTTGGACACCAAAACACTGAAGCTTTCTTT. This encodes CASSFGHQNTEAFF.

The rearrangement uses TRBV7-9 and TRBJ2-7; 11 bases match TRBD2. The germline CDR1 and CDR2 sequences are SEHNR and FQNEAQ (reference sequence). CDR3 length equals 18 residues. V trimming: 4 bases; J trimming: 0 bases; junction bases outside the gene matches: 11. CDR3 sequence: CASSSPTAGTSGSYEQYF. The CDR3 DNA is TGTGCCAGCAGCTCGCCTACGGCCGGGACTAGCGGCTCCTACGAGCAGTACTTC.

Many counts were recorded for this clonotype. The rearrangement uses TRBV7-9 and TRBJ2-3; 11 nucleotides line up with TRBD2. This CDR3 has 16 residues. From germline, CDR1 is SEHNR and CDR2 FQNEAQ (reference sequence). J lost 3 bases, V lost 5 bases, and 7 bases had no gene match. CDR3 sequence reads: CASSRRRLAGTDTQYF. In DNA form, the CDR3 reads TGTGCCAGCAGCCGCCGCCGACTAGCGGGAACAGATACGCAGTATTTT.

V usage is TRBV6-1 and J usage is TRBJ2-1; 9 nucleotides align to TRBD1. The CDR3 totals 13 residues. Trimming took 8 bases from V and 8 from J; bases not matched to a gene: 7. Germline CDR1 is MNHNS and CDR2 is SASEGT. The CDR3 sequence: CASWSQGAYEQFF. The CDR3 coding sequence is TGTGCCAGCTGGTCACAGGGGGCCTATGAGCAGTTCTTC.

Ten or more counts support this clonotype. The CDR3 nucleotides are TGTGCCTCCCGGGACGCCGGAAACACCATATATTTT. It codes for CASRDAGNTIYF. The chain combines TRBV30 with TRBJ1-3; TRBD1 might be the D (5 bases). V dropped 7 bases and J dropped 4 bases, with 11 bases sitting between them. Germline values: CDR1 GTSNPN, CDR2 SVGIG (reference sequence). CDR3 size: 12 residues.